The 24 T cell receptor beta chains presented below share a single source sample, sequenced in a study of OX40 agonist ivuxolimab in advanced cancers. Libraries were prepared through the immunoSEQ multiplex PCR assay. TCRdb limited this immuneACCESS table to in-frame rearrangements with V and J called. A share of clones is missing; checked studies link under half to unresolved V genes, and the rest is unexplained. Across this sample there are approximately 76,000 clones, with more than 75% seen only once. Roughly 0.77% of the sample is in the top ten clones. Sample: CD4+ or CD8+ T cells sorted from blood, taken in a trial of the OX40 agonist ivuxolimab. The receptors were gathered from an adult with an advanced solid tumor such as melanoma, head and neck, liver or kidney cancer.

The chain uses TRBV5-6 and TRBJ1-1; 7 nucleotides agree with TRBD1. The CDR3 contains 14 residues. Germline loops: CDR1 SGHDT, CDR2 YYEEEE. V lost 2 bases to trimming and J lost 3 bases; unmatched junction nucleotides: 4. The CDR3 coding sequence is TGTGCCAGCAGCTTCCAGGGGGGGTACACTGAAGCTTTCTTT. It specifies CASSFQGGYTEAFF.

In DNA form, the CDR3 reads TGTGCCAGCAGCTTAGCGACTGGCTATGGCTACACCTTC. Translation gives CASSLATGYGYTF. The chain links TRBV7-2 to TRBJ1-2; D gene unclear. The CDR3 contains 13 residues. Trimming removed 0 bases from V and 4 bases from J, with 6 bases in between. Per germline, CDR1 SGHTA and CDR2 FQGNSA.

V and J are TRBV28 and TRBJ1-6, with D possibly matching TRBD1 (6 bases). The V end was cut by 7 bases, the J end by 11 bases, with 15 bases between. CDR1 and CDR2 from the germline V gene are MDHEN and SYDVKM. The CDR3 is made up of 13 amino acids. The CDR3 loop reads CASTEGGLPPLHF. The CDR3 nucleotides are TGTGCCAGCACCGAGGGGGGGCTTCCACCCCTCCACTTT.

In this sample, this clone turned up a few times. The chain joins TRBV10-3 to TRBJ1-5; D unresolved. CDR1 is ENHRY, CDR2 SYGVKD, per germline. V lost 2 bases and J 5 bases, leaving 7 bases between the germline ends. The CDR3 totals 13 residues. The CDR3 bases are TGTGCCATCAGTGAGGTAGATGATCAGCCCCAGCATTTT. Translating gives CAISEVDDQPQHF.

The V call is TRBV5-5, the J call TRBJ1-2; D ambiguous. Trimming cost V 5 bases and J 2 bases, with 10 bases left between them. The CDR3 consists of 13 residues. The germline V gene encodes CDR1 SGHKS and CDR2 YYEKEE (reference sequence). The CDR3: CASRLDQNYGYTF. CDR3 DNA sequence: TGTGCCAGCAGGTTAGACCAGAACTATGGCTACACCTTC.

The chain combines TRBV18 with TRBJ1-3; D remains ambiguous. V was cut by 2 bases and J by 0 bases, with 11 bases left in between. The CDR3 covers 16 residues. Germline V CDR1 and CDR2: KGHSH, LQKENI. The CDR3 bases are TGTGCCAGCTCACCAAGGTCCGATCACTCTGGAAACACCATATATTTT. It codes for CASSPRSDHSGNTIYF. The entire variable domain, with the rest obtained from reference TRBV18 and TRBJ1-3, is as follows: NAGVMQNPRHLVRRRGQEARLRCSPMKGHSHVYWYRQLPEEGLKFMVYLQKENIIDESGMPKERFSAEFPKEGPSILRIQQVVRGDSAAYFCASSPRSDHSGNTIYFGEGSWLTVV.

The chain has TRBV6-5 and TRBJ2-3; D is undetermined. V was pared by 2 bases and J by 2 bases, with 8 bases between. This CDR3 is 14 amino acids long. CDR1 is MNHEY and CDR2 is SVGAGI in the germline V gene. This chain's CDR3 is CASSYRVNTDTQYF. The CDR3 coding sequence is TGTGCCAGCAGTTACCGGGTTAACACAGATACGCAGTATTTT.

The DNA for the CDR3 is TGTGCCAGCAGTCGACGGGACGCCACAGATACGCAGTATTTT. It translates to CASSRRDATDTQYF. V is TRBV27 and J is TRBJ2-3; D may be TRBD1 or TRBD2 (5 bases each). The CDR3 covers 14 residues. The V end lost 5 bases, the J end lost 2 bases, and 11 bases lay between the germline ends. Germline lookup yields CDR1 MNHEY and CDR2 SMNVEV (reference sequence).

CDR3 in amino acids: CASSIARAGTQYF. The DNA for the CDR3 is TGTGCCAGTAGTATAGCTCGGGCGGGTACGCAGTATTTT. This chain connects TRBV19 to TRBJ2-3; maybe TRBD2 (5 bases). Germline assignment: CDR1 LNHDA and CDR2 SQIVND (reference sequence). The V end lost 1 base, the J end lost 8 bases, and 10 bases lay between the germline ends. The length of the CDR3 is 13 residues. Supplemented by reference TRBV19 and TRBJ2-3, the full variable domain reads DGGITQSPKYLFRKEGQNVTLSCEQNLNHDAMYWYRQDPGQGLRLIYYSQIVNDFQKGDIAEGYSVSREKKESFPLTVTSAQKNPTAFYLCASSIARAGTQYFGPGTRLTVL.

The chain recombines TRBV28 with TRBJ2-5; 11 bases align to TRBD2. Germline V CDR1 and CDR2: MDHEN, SYDVKM. The CDR3 runs 16 residues. The ends lost 6 bases at V and 2 bases at J; junction bases unmatched: 8. CDR3 sequence: CASRLGLADQQETQYF. DNA of the CDR3: TGTGCCAGCAGGCTGGGACTAGCGGACCAGCAAGAGACCCAGTACTTC.

The J gene is TRBJ2-3, the V gene TRBV28; a weak D match, TRBD2 (5 bases). Germline CDR1 MDHEN, CDR2 SYDVKM. The CDR3 contains 14 residues. V lost 6 bases to trimming and J lost 4 bases, with 14 bases between them. This chain's CDR3 is CASSLGREPDTQYF. As DNA, the CDR3 is TGTGCCAGCAGCCTGGGAAGGGAGCCAGATACGCAGTATTTT.

This chain links TRBV6-1 with TRBJ1-2; D might be TRBD1 (6 bases). CDR1 is MNHNS and CDR2 is SASEGT in the germline V gene. The CDR3 is 14 amino acids. Trimming pared 7 bases from V and 4 bases from J, leaving 16 bases between. The CDR3 DNA follows: TGTGCCAGCACTCTACAGGGAGGACGCTATGGCTACACCTTC. It encodes CASTLQGGRYGYTF.

V is TRBV7-9 and J is TRBJ2-5; TRBD2 agrees at 14 bases. The V segment lost 3 bases and the J segment 6 bases; nucleotides outside the gene matches: 3. Per the germline V gene, CDR1 is SEHNR and CDR2 is FQNEAQ (reference sequence). The CDR3 is made up of 15 amino acids. Written as DNA, the CDR3 is TGTGCCAGCAGCTTGGGACTAGCGGGGGACCAGACCCAGTACTTC. It translates to CASSLGLAGDQTQYF.

This clone was found once. The chain combines TRBV5-1 with TRBJ2-7; no firm D call. The CDR3 consists of 13 residues. Germline CDR1 and CDR2: SGHRS and YFSETQ. The germline V and J ends were trimmed by 4 bases and 1 base, with 9 bases remaining between them. The CDR3 region has the DNA TGCGCCAGCAGCCCCGTGGCTTCCTACGAGCAGTACTTC. It specifies CASSPVASYEQYF.

This chain links TRBV6-1 with TRBJ2-2, with D hard to call. CDR3 length: 11 amino acids. Germline CDR1 MNHNS, CDR2 SASEGT. Trimming shortened V by 8 bases and J by 6 bases, and 7 bases separated the two germline ends. CDR3 DNA: TGTGCCAGCTCCTATCCCGGGGAGCTGTTTTTT. This sequence encodes CASSYPGELFF.

The V call is TRBV18, the J call TRBJ2-5, with TRBD2 identical over 10 bases. Germline CDR1 reads KGHSH; CDR2 reads LQKENI. This CDR3 spans 16 amino acids. V was pared by 0 bases and J by 5 bases, with 6 bases of the junction left unmatched. For the CDR3, the DNA is TGTGCCAGCTCACCACCGCTAGCGGGAGAGGGGGAGACCCAGTACTTC. Protein product: CASSPPLAGEGETQYF.

A single count supports this clone. This chain connects TRBV10-3 to TRBJ1-6; tentatively, D is TRBD1 (6 bases). V was clipped by 10 bases and J by 10 bases, with 17 bases between them. This CDR3 has 13 amino acids. From germline, CDR1 is ENHRY and CDR2 SYGVKD. CDR3 bases: TGTGCCAGCAGGCGTACAGGGAGGTCACCCCTCCACTTT. It encodes CASRRTGRSPLHF.

The rearrangement uses TRBV11-2 and TRBJ2-7; the match to TRBD2 covers 9 bases. The germline V gene encodes CDR1 SGHAT and CDR2 FQNNGV. Unmatched junction bases numbered 6, after V lost 1 base and J lost 5 bases. This CDR3 region has 15 residues. As DNA, the CDR3 is TGTGCCAGCAGCTTAGTATATAGCGGGGGCCACGAGCAGTACTTC. Amino acids: CASSLVYSGGHEQYF. The variable domain in full, completed from reference TRBV11-2 and TRBJ2-7, reads EAGVAQSPRYKIIEKRQSVAFWCNPISGHATLYWYQQILGQGPKLLIQFQNNGVVDDSQLPKDRFSAERLKGVDSTLKIQPAKLEDSAVYLCASSLVYSGGHEQYFGPGTRLTVT.

The chain uses TRBV28 and TRBJ2-1, with D perhaps matching TRBD1 (5 bases). Per the germline V gene, CDR1 is MDHEN and CDR2 is SYDVKM. This CDR3 has 15 amino acids. Trimming removed 6 bases from V and 8 bases from J, with 20 bases in between. The CDR3 protein is CASSQRGQVLDEQFF. CDR3 coding DNA: TGTGCCAGCAGCCAGCGAGGACAAGTCTTGGATGAGCAGTTCTTC. The full variable domain, completed using reference TRBV28 and TRBJ2-1, is DVKVTQSSRYLVKRTGEKVFLECVQDMDHENMFWYRQDPGLGLRLIYFSYDVKMKEKGDIPEGYSVSREKKERFSLILESASTNQTSMYLCASSQRGQVLDEQFFGPGTRLTVL.

The rearrangement joins TRBV15 to TRBJ2-7, with a weak D call TRBD1 (7 bases). The CDR3 is 16 amino acids. V lost 2 bases and J lost 3, with 17 bases in between. The germline V gene encodes CDR1 LNHNV and CDR2 YYDKDF (reference sequence). The CDR3 sequence: CATSRTRGGTDYEQYF. The CDR3 DNA follows: TGTGCCACCAGCAGAACCCGGGGCGGGACAGACTACGAGCAGTACTTC.

The V and J genes are TRBV30 and TRBJ1-1; D call uncertain. Germline assignment: CDR1 GTSNPN and CDR2 SVGIG (reference sequence). Trimming cost V 3 bases and J 6 bases, with 11 bases left between them. The CDR3 spans 12 residues. The CDR3 DNA follows: TGTGCCTGGAGCCAGGCGAGGGCTGAAGCTTTCTTT. Translated, it gives CAWSQARAEAFF.

The chain carries TRBV6-6 and TRBJ2-2; maybe TRBD2 (5 bases). Germline lookup yields CDR1 MNHNY and CDR2 SVGAGI (reference sequence). V was pared by 8 bases and J by 0 bases, with 7 bases between. The CDR3 is 13 residues long. The CDR3 spells CASSGSNTGELFF. The CDR3, as DNA: TGTGCCAGCTCGGGATCGAACACCGGGGAGCTGTTTTTT.

V is TRBV18 and J is TRBJ2-5, with D perhaps TRBD2 (6 bases). The CDR3 is made up of 13 amino acids. Germline V CDR1 and CDR2: KGHSH, LQKENI. The V gene lost 2 bases and the J gene lost 2 bases, with 6 bases spanning the gap. The CDR3 spells CASSPGTQETQYF. CDR3 nucleotide sequence: TGTGCCAGCTCACCAGGGACTCAAGAGACCCAGTACTTC.

The V call is TRBV29-1, the J call TRBJ1-5; D remains ambiguous. Germline CDR1 SQVTM, CDR2 ANQGSEA. Deletions cut 6 bases from V and 3 bases from J, with 12 bases between. The length of the CDR3 is 13 residues. CDR3 nucleotide sequence: TGCAGCGTCACGGGCGGGAACAATCAGCCCCAGCATTTT. Translated: CSVTGGNNQPQHF. Looking up the rest from reference TRBV29-1 and TRBJ1-5 gives the full variable domain: SAVISQKPSRDICQRGTSLTIQCQVDSQVTMMFWYRQQPGQSLTLIATANQGSEATYESGFVIDKFPISRPNLTFSTLTVSNMSPEDSSIYLCSVTGGNNQPQHFGDGTRLSIL.